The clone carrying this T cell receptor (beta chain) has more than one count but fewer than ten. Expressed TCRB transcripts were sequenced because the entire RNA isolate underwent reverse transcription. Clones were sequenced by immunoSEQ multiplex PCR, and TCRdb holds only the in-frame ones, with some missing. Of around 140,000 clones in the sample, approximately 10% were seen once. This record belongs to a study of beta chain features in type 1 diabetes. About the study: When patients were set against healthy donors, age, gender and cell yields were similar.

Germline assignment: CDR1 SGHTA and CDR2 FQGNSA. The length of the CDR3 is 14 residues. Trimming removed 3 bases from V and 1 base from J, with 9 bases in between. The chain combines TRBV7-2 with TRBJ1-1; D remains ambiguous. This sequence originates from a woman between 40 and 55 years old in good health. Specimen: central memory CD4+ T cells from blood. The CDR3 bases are TGTGCCAGCAGCTTTGCTAGAGCGAACACTGAAGCTTTCTTT. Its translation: CASSFARANTEAFF.